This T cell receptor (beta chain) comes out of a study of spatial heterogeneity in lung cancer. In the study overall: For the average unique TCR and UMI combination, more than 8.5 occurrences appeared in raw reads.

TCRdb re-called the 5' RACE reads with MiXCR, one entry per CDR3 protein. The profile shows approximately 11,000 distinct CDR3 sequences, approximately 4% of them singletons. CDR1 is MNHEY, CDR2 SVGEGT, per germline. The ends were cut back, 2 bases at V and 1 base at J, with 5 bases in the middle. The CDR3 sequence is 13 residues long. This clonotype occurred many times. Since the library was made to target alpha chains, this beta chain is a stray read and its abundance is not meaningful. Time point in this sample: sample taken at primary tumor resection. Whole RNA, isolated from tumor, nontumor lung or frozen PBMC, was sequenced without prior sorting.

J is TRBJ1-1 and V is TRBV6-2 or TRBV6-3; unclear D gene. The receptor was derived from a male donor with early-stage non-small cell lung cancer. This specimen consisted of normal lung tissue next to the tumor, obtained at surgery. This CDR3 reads CASSYPGNTEAFF. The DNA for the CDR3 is TGTGCCAGCAGTTACCCGGGGAACACTGAAGCTTTCTTT.